This T cell receptor (beta chain) originates from a study of shared clonotypes between healthy human individuals (dated by TCRdb to 2019 to 2021). Describing the broader study: A couple of women and three men aged 18 to 49 years were included in the cohort. To estimate repertoire size and how much clonotype sharing occurs between individuals, the study deeply sequenced the blood TCR repertoires of 5 or 6 healthy adults. Different laboratories and diverse techniques were used to prepare libraries and sequence TCR repertoires, to increase sequencing depth and limit assay-specific biases. Leukapheresis yielded between about 0.8 and 8.9 billion PBMCs per donor. Overall results and qualifications from the work: Sampling was limited to blood, and TCR repertoires in tissue likely differ from TCR repertoires in blood. Pairwise subsampling indicated that sequencing depth was expected to affect the degree of clonotype sharing among donors. Because the study included a small number of donors, the genetic and exposure-history diversity represented was limited.

Using the deep immunoSEQ assay, multiplex PCR amplified TCR CDR3 regions from genomic DNA. Genomic DNA extracted from each cell subset was distributed evenly over all wells of several immunoSEQ 96-well plates, and each plate served as one replicate. Each replicate PCR for unsorted PBMC received roughly 290 ng genomic DNA, equal to about 30,000 T cell genomes. Ten immunoSEQ deep assay plates were used to sequence the unsorted PBMC genomic DNA. The purified libraries were quantified using a Qubit 3.0 fluorometer, sized with a Bioanalyzer 2100, and then quantified again using the KAPA Library Quantification kit. A separate single-read 150-cycle Illumina NextSeq 550 flow cell was used to sequence each immunoSEQ 96-well plate. As for the authors' bioinformatics: The immunoSEQ output contained only junctional sequences without quality scores, so filtering could not match that applied to full-length reads. Sequences were annotated with PyIR, a Python wrapper for IgBLAST v1.9, and V/J genes and CDR3 were assigned using IMGT germline references. Any read was removed if the V/J assignment was weak (E-value above 1e-6), the CDR3 was missing, or the read contained stop codons, out-of-frame junctions, or ambiguous translated residues. A V3J clonotype was defined by an identical inferred V gene, J gene, and CDR3 amino acid sequence. Percentage overlap between repertoires was calculated by dividing the number of shared unique clonotypes by the size of the smaller repertoire. Three approaches were used to assess repertoire richness: RTK rarefaction, the Chao1 estimator, and Recon v2.1 estimates of unobserved clonotypes. TCRdb holds this immuneACCESS table with in-frame rearrangements only. Some clones are missing; in checked studies, unresolved V genes explain under half, and the rest has no known cause. That table is the source of V, J and clone size, and D and trimming were worked out from the DNA. The sample profile shows about half a million clones; roughly 80% of them were found once. The biggest ten clones account for approximately 11% of the sample.

Healthy HIV-negative adults with no recently reported acute infections or vaccinations were included as donors. Only Caucasian adults living in Nashville, Tennessee, USA were represented among the donors. For unsorted samples, tens of millions of PBMCs were counted, and genomic DNA was extracted using the QIAamp DNA Blood Mini kit. After blood collection by leukapheresis, PBMCs were isolated using Ficoll-Histopaque density gradient centrifugation and then cryopreserved in the vapor phase of liquid nitrogen. The germline ends are 16 bases apart after V is trimmed by 7 bases and J by 6 bases. From a lookup of the germline V gene (reference sequence), CDR1 and CDR2 are LNHDA and SQIVND. The CDR3 starts with the cysteine, ends with the phenylalanine, and has 14 residues. Only the CDR3 part of the read is kept: 42 bases, read in frame from the first base. As regards this clone: Its antigen remains unidentified. No per-base quality is available; no much larger clone lies one base away.

Sequencing was done on a sample of PBMCs. In this chain, TRBV19 is recombined with TRBJ1-5, and perhaps TRBD1 as D gene, on 6 matching bases. The receptor comes from a middle-aged woman in good health. Some clones in this sample may be carry-over from other donors' samples. CDR3 protein: CASMERGISQPQHF. The nucleotide sequence reads as follows: TGTGCCAGTATGGAAAGGGGGATTAGTCAGCCCCAGCATTTT.